This T cell receptor (beta chain) was recovered during a study of CD8+CD57+ T cells in acquired aplastic anemia. Study information: An average of roughly 3 ug of DNA was obtained from sorted CD4+ and CD8+ cells. Study-level findings and limits: A significant difference in CD8+ Simpson's diversity between patients and controls was not found.

This clonotype was counted only a few times. Its specificity is not known. Genomic DNA served as template for TCR beta VDJ and CDR3 profiling. TCRdb re-analysed the reads in MiXCR, keeping a single row per CDR3 protein. Among roughly 190,000 distinct CDR3 sequences listed, around 59% were seen once. This CDR3 contains 14 residues. From germline, CDR1 is MGHDK and CDR2 SYGVNS. Trimming cost V 4 bases and J 6 bases; bases outside gene matches: 5. The sequencing sample was made of sorted CD4+, CD8+, or CD8+CD57+ T cells (not recorded which) from PBMCs. The V gene is TRBV25-1, the J gene TRBJ2-1; TRBD2 agrees at 8 bases. The source of this sequence is a human donor in good health, serving as a control. The CDR3 protein is CASSAGGASNEQFF. CDR3 coding DNA: TGTGCCAGCAGTGCCGGGGGGGCCTCCAATGAGCAGTTCTTC.